This is a list of T cell receptor beta chains from one sample in a study of blood T cells in healthy people across ages. In TCRdb, the 5' RACE reads were re-called with MiXCR into one record per CDR3 protein. The repertoire holds roughly 800,000 distinct CDR3 sequences, with around 24% as singletons. These data also formed part of another study, on T cells of mothers and their children.

The sample was blood. These receptors originate from a boy between 10 and 17 years old in good health. The conserved cysteine and the conserved F or W are not part of the CDR3 here. Fields, in order: V gene, J gene, CDR3 protein.

>TRBV10-2|NA
ASQKSAPRFDEQY
>TRBV6-1|TRBJ2-3
ASNRDFPGRDTQY
>TRBV28|TRBJ1-2
ASSLLTGVSYVYGYT
>TRBV12-3/TRBV12-4|TRBJ1-4
ASRKQGRGFNEKLF
>TRBV9|TRBJ2-2
ASSVGTATQGANTGELF
>TRBV2|NA
ASTRLAGGTNEQF
>TRBV11-1|TRBJ2-7
ASSATETGIWSRGSYEQY
>TRBV10-3|TRBJ2-3
ATTYRDRTDTQY
>TRBV20-1|TRBJ2-2
SARGLAGSIGELF
>TRBV9|TRBJ2-5
ASDRSGGSETQY
>TRBV12-3/TRBV12-4|TRBJ2-3
ASSRGRTRTDTQY
>TRBV30|TRBJ1-2
AWSVAPAGYT
>TRBV20-1|TRBJ2-5
SAREDLQETQY
>TRBV4-2|TRBJ2-4
ASSQERFGRRIQY
>TRBV29-1|TRBJ2-3
TLSEGPNTDTQY
>TRBV5-1|TRBJ1-5
ASSLDDEAINQPQH
>TRBV24-1|TRBJ1-4
ATNDREKLF
>TRBV29-1|TRBJ1-5
SVARTFRDQPQH
>TRBV2|TRBJ2-7
ASGRGSGDYEQY
>TRBV4-1|TRBJ1-2
ASSLQAARNYGYT
>TRBV7-3|TRBJ1-1
ASSLTSNSGGQAF
>TRBV27|TRBJ2-7
ASSLSSTGSYEQY
>TRBV5-1|TRBJ2-1
ASSLAPDNGNEQF
>TRBV14|TRBJ2-2
ASSQDPRAGPNTGELF
>TRBV4-1|TRBJ2-1
ASSQEGQSSYNEQF
>TRBV28|TRBJ2-3
ASSSQSGGGTDTQY
>TRBV11-2|TRBJ1-5
ASSLDVAAPQH
>TRBV10-1|TRBJ2-7
ASSGPGGGEQY
>TRBV10-3|TRBJ1-6
AISDEGANSPLH
>TRBV18|TRBJ2-5
ASSQRGRETQY
>TRBV7-9|TRBJ2-1
ASSLEGLAGTYNEQF
>TRBV15|TRBJ2-2
ATSRDGTGELF
>TRBV11-2|TRBJ1-2
ASSRVQGARNEYYGYT
>TRBV6-6|TRBJ2-1
ASSYILAGANEQF
>TRBV11-2|TRBJ1-4
ASSRGGMRTNEKLF
>TRBV7-3|TRBJ1-2
ASSRGPGQGVYGYT
>TRBV11-2|TRBJ1-1
ASSLGLRTEAF
>TRBV7-6|TRBJ2-7
ASSPLLGSYEQY
>TRBV25-1|TRBJ2-3
ASSEDRTSLVTDTQY
>TRBV3-1|TRBJ2-5
ASSPRSGPETQY
>TRBV4-2|TRBJ2-1
ASSPSGGNEQF